The entry that follows covers one TCR beta chain sequence. The junction shows a germline mismatch at one end, possibly a read error. This CDR3 has 10 amino acids. The germline gives CDR1 LGHNT, CDR2 FRNRAP. The data are from a study of T-cell memory formation after mild COVID-19. Study-wide context: TCR clusters were mostly confined to one donor each.

TCRdb ran MiXCR on the 5' RACE reads and lists one entry per CDR3 protein. Of 550,000 to 600,000 distinct CDR3 sequences listed, approximately 15% were seen once; the top ten hold roughly 7.8%. The rearrangement joins TRBV12-5 to TRBJ1-2; D is ambiguous. The sample was PBMCs or a T cell subset sorted from them (not recorded which). The TCR was taken from an adult woman who had mild COVID-19 (a few samples of this study predate the infection). Cell type and time point are not known. The CDR3 is CASGGPGLAF. CDR3 DNA sequence: TGTGCTAGTGGTGGACCAGGTCTCGCCTTC. The whole variable domain, remainder taken from reference TRBV12-5 and TRBJ1-2, is DARVTQTPRHKVTEMGQEVTMRCQPILGHNTVFWYRQTMMQGLELLAYFRNRAPLDDSGMPKDRFSAEMPDATLATLKIQPSEPRDSAVYFCASGGPGLAFGSGTRLTVV.